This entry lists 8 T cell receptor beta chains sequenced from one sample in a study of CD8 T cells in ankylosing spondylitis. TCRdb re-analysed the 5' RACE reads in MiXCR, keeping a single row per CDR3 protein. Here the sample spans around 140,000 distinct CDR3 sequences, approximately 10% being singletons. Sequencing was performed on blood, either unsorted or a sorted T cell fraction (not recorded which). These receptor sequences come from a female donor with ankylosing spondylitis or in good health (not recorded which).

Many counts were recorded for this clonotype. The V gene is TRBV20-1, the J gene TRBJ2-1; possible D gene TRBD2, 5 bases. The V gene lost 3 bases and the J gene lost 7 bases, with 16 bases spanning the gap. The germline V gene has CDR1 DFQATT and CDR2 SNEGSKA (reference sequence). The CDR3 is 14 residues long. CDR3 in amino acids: CSASSGVLGNEQFF. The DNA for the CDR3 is TGCAGTGCTAGTTCCGGGGTGCTCGGGAATGAGCAGTTCTTC.

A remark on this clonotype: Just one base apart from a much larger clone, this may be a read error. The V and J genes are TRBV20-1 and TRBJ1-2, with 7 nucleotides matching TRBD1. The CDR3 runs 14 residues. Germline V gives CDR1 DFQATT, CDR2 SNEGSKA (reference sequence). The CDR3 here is CSASGTVKNYDYTF. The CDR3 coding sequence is TGCAGTGCCTCCGGGACAGTGAAAAACTATGACTACACCTTC.

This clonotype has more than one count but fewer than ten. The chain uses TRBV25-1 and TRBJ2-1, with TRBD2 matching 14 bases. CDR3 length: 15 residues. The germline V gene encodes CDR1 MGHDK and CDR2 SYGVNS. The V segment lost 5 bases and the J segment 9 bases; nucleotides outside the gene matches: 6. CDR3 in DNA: TGTGCCAGCAGTCAACGGGGACTAGCGGGAGTTGAGCAGTTCTTC. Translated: CASSQRGLAGVEQFF.

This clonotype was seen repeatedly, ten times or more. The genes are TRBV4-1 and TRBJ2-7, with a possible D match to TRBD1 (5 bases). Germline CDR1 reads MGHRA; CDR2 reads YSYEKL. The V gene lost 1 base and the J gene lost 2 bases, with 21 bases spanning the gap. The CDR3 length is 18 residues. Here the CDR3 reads CASSQAFGFDRGTYEQYF. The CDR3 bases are TGCGCCAGCAGCCAAGCTTTCGGATTCGACAGAGGTACCTACGAGCAGTACTTC.

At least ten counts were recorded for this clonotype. For the CDR3, the DNA is TGTGCCAGCAGCTTGGGGGGAGCGGCTGAAGCTTTCTTT. It yields the protein CASSLGGAAEAFF. V gene TRBV7-9 combines with J gene TRBJ1-1, with D tentatively TRBD1 (5 bases). This CDR3 comprises 13 residues. CDR1 SEHNR and CDR2 FQNEAQ come from the germline V gene (reference sequence). The V end was cut by 3 bases, the J end by 6 bases, with 11 bases between.

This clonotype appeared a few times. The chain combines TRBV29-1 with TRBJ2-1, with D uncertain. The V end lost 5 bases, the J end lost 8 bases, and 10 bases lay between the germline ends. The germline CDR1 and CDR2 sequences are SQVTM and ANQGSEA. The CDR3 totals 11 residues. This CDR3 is CSVFWIDEQFF. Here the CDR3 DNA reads TGCAGCGTTTTTTGGATCGATGAGCAGTTCTTC.

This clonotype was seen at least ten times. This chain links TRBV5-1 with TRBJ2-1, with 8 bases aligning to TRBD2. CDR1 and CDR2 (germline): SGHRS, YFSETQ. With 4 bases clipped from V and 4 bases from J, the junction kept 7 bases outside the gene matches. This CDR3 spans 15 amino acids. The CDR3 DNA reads TGCGCCAGCAGCGCCGGGGGGGCCCAATACAATGAGCAGTTCTTC. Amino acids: CASSAGGAQYNEQFF.

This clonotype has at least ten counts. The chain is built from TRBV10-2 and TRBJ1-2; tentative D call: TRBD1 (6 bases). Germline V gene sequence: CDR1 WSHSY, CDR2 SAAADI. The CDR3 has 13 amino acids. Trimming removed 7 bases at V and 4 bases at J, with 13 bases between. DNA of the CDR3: TGCGCCAGCAAGCCGGACAGTTCCTATGGCTACACCTTC. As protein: CASKPDSSYGYTF.